This TCR beta chain was recorded in a study of beta chain features in type 1 diabetes. At the level of the study: Across every sample, roughly 100 million sorted cells were examined in total. The study, taken as a whole, reports: Type 1 diabetes patients had VDJ junctions that carried fewer insertions and more deletions. People with Type 1 diabetes carried modestly yet significantly shorter TCRB CDR3s in all four CD4+ subsets.

This clone occurred a few times. Its antigen is still unknown. The purity of all sorted populations exceeded 95%. As every portion of the isolated RNA was reverse transcribed, the sequencing read expressed TCRB transcripts. Clones were read by immunoSEQ multiplex PCR, and TCRdb kept only the in-frame ones, dropping some. The sample holds about 150,000 clones, around 10% seen once. Source material: central memory CD4+ T cells from blood. The source of this sequence is a man aged 18 to 35 in good health.

The CDR3 sequence: CASSQDAASGADTQYF. Written as DNA, the CDR3 is TGTGCCAGCAGCCAAGATGCGGCTAGCGGAGCAGATACGCAGTATTTT. The rearrangement links TRBV7-2 to TRBJ2-3; 7 bases are shared with TRBD2. CDR1 SGHTA and CDR2 FQGNSA come from the germline V gene. V was clipped by 5 bases and J by 4 bases; unmatched bases: 12. This CDR3 comprises 16 residues.